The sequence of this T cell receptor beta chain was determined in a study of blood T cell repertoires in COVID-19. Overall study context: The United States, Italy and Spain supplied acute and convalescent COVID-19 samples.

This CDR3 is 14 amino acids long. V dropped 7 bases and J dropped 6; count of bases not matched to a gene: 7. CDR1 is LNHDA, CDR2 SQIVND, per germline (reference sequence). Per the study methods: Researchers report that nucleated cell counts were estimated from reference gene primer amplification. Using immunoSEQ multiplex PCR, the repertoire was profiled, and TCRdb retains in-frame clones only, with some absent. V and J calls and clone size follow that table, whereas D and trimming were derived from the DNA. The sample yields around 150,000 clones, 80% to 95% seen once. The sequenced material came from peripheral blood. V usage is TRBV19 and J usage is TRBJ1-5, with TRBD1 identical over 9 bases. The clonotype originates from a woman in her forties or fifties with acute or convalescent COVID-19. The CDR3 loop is CASTPSDRGQPQHF. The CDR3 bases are TGTGCCAGTACCCCTTCGGACAGGGGTCAGCCCCAGCATTTT.